The 8 T cell receptor beta chains presented below share a single source sample, sequenced in a study of blood T cells in healthy people across ages. A second PCR, run for about 6 to 11 cycles, used a sample-barcoded 5' primer plus a J-beta primer mix. Via MiXCR, TCRdb re-called the 5' RACE reads, giving one row per CDR3 protein. The top ten clones hold 20% to 25% of a sample with about 970,000 distinct CDR3 sequences, just over 50% of them seen once. The sample was blood. The source of these receptors is a woman aged 55-69 years in good health.

This clonotype has more than one count but fewer than ten. V and J are TRBV6-5 and TRBJ2-7, with D possibly matching TRBD1 (5 bases). Trimming removed 8 bases from V and 5 bases from J, with 22 bases in between. Per the germline V gene, CDR1 is MNHEY and CDR2 is SVGAGI. This CDR3 has 15 residues. CDR3 loop: CASGYLSQGSDEQYF. CDR3 coding DNA: TGTGCCAGCGGCTACTTGAGTCAGGGTTCCGACGAGCAGTACTTC.

The V gene is TRBV29-1, the J gene TRBJ2-7, with D tentatively TRBD1 (5 bases). Germline V gives CDR1 SQVTM, CDR2 ANQGSEA. The CDR3 is 13 residues long. V lost 8 bases and J 3 bases, leaving 17 bases between the germline ends. CDR3: CSTLDTPGYEQYF. In DNA form, the CDR3 reads TGCAGCACATTGGACACCCCGGGCTACGAGCAGTACTTC.

This clonotype was recorded at least ten times. The chain combines TRBV7-6 with TRBJ2-5; 7 bases are shared with TRBD1. Germline values: CDR1 SGHVS, CDR2 FNYEAQ. Losses at the gene ends were 5 bases for V and 5 bases for J; bases not matched to a gene: 8. The CDR3 runs to 14 residues. The CDR3 nucleotides read TGTGCCAGCAGCCCCGTGAGGGGGCTTGAGACCCAGTACTTC. It is translated as CASSPVRGLETQYF.

The chain is built from TRBV6-5 and TRBJ2-3; D unclear. V lost 3 bases and J lost 5, with 9 bases in between. This CDR3 comprises 13 residues. CDR1 and CDR2 from the germline V gene are MNHEY and SVGAGI. In nucleotides, the CDR3 is TGTGCCAGCAGTTATGGCCGGAGAGATACGCAGTATTTT. Translation: CASSYGRRDTQYF.

This chain joins TRBV7-3 and TRBJ2-1; 12 bases are shared with TRBD2. This CDR3 region has 15 residues. Germline V CDR1 and CDR2: SGHTA, FQGTGA. J lost 10 bases, V lost 2 bases, and 6 bases had no gene match. Here the CDR3 DNA reads TGTGCCAGCAGCTTAGCTAGCGGGAGGGCCGCCGAGCAGTTCTTC. Translating it yields CASSLASGRAAEQFF.

There are a few counts of this clonotype. V and J are TRBV7-2 and TRBJ2-7; 8 bases map to TRBD2. This CDR3 contains 14 residues. V lost 5 bases to trimming and J lost 0 bases; unmatched junction nucleotides: 3. Germline V gene data show CDR1 as SGHTA and CDR2 as FQGNSA. CDR3 sequence (DNA): TGTGCCAGCAGCCACGGACTAGCCTCCTACGAGCAGTACTTC. Translation gives CASSHGLASYEQYF.

The chain carries TRBV21-1 and TRBJ2-3; the table's D call TRBD1 went unverified against the DNA. TRBV21-1 is described as a pseudogene. This CDR3 has 15 residues. The CDR3 DNA follows: TGTGCCAGCAGTGGACAGCCTTTTAGCACAGATACGCAGTATTTT. It specifies CASSGQPFSTDTQYF.

In its sample, this clonotype was seen a few times. The genes are TRBV6-1 and TRBJ2-2; D call uncertain. Germline V gives CDR1 MNHNS, CDR2 SASEGT. The CDR3 runs to 15 residues. Deletions cut 0 bases from V and 0 bases from J, with 5 bases between. This CDR3 reads CASSEAPTNTGELFF. CDR3 DNA: TGTGCCAGCAGTGAAGCACCGACGAACACCGGGGAGCTGTTTTTT.